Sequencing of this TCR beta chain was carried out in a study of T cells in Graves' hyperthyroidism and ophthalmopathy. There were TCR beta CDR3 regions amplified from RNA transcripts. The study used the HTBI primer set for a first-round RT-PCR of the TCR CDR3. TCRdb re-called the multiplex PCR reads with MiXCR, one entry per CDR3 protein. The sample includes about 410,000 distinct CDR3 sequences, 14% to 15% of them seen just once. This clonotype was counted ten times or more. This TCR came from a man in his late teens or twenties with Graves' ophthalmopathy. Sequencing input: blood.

The CDR3 nucleotides read TGTGCCAGCAGAATCCGCCCGACTAGAGGCTCCTACAATGAGCAGTTCTTC. As protein: CASRIRPTRGSYNEQFF. This chain joins TRBV27 and TRBJ2-1, with a tentative D call TRBD2 (6 bases). Germline V lookup: CDR1 MNHEY, CDR2 SMNVEV (reference sequence). Trimming cost V 6 bases and J 0 bases, with 18 bases left between them. The CDR3 totals 17 residues.